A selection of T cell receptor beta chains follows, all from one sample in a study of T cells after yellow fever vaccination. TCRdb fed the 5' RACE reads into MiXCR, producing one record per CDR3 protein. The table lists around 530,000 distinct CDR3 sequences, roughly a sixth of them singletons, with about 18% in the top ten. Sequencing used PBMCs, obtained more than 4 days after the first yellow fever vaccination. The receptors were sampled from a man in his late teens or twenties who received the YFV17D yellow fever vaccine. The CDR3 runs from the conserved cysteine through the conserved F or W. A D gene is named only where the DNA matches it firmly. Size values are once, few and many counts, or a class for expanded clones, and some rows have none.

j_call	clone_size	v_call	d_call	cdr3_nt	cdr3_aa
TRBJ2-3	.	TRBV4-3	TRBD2	TGCGCCAGCAGCCAAGAACCACTAGCGGGAACAGATACGCAGTATTTT	CASSQEPLAGTDTQYF
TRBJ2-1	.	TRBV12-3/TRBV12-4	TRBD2	TGTGCCAGCAGTCCACCCCCGGGGGGTCTGTTCTTC	CASSPPPGGLFF
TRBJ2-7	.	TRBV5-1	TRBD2	TGCGCCAGCAGCGCCGTGGGGCTAGCGGGGGACCTTGGGGCCTACGAGCAGTACTTC	CASSAVGLAGDLGAYEQYF
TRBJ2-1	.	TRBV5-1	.	TGCGCCAGCAGCTCACAGACAGCGCCCAGTGAGCAGTTCTTC	CASSSQTAPSEQFF
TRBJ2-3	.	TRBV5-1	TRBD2	TGCGCCAGCAGCTTGGCTAGCGGGGGGGAAAATACGCAGTATTTT	CASSLASGGENTQYF
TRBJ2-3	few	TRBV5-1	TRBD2	TGCGCCAGCAGCTTGGGGACTAGTAATGGAGATACGCAGTATTTT	CASSLGTSNGDTQYF
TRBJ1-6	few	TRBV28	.	TGTGCCAGCAGTTACCAGGAACGCGGGTCACCCCTCCACTTT	CASSYQERGSPLHF
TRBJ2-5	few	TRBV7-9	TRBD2	TGTGCCAGCAGCTCCGGACTAGCGGTGGGCCAAGAGACCCAGTACTTC	CASSSGLAVGQETQYF
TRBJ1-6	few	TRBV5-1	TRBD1	TGCGCCAGCAGCAGAGGGACAGGCACGAGGACCCTCCACTTT	CASSRGTGTRTLHF
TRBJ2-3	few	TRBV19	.	TGTGCCAGTAGTATAGGAATCTCGGATACGCAGTATTTT	CASSIGISDTQYF
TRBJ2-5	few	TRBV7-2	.	TGTGCCAGCAGTCAAAGGGGACCAAGCCAAGAGACCCAGTACTTC	CASSQRGPSQETQYF
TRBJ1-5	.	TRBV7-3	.	TGTGCCAGCAGCCGACAGTCGGGTCAGCCCCAGCATTTT	CASSRQSGQPQHF
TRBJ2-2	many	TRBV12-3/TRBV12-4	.	TGTGCCAGCAGTTACGGCACCGGGGAGCTGTTTTTT	CASSYGTGELFF
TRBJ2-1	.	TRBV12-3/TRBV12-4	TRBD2	TGTGCCAGCAGTCTAAGACTAGCGGGATTAAACCGGGGCTCCTACAATGAGCAGTTCTTC	CASSLRLAGLNRGSYNEQFF
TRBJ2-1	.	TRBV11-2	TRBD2	TGTGCCAGCAGCTCCTTTACTAGCGGGGGGGGTAATGAGCAGTTCTTC	CASSSFTSGGGNEQFF
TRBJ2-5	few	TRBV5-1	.	TGCGCCAGCGGGGTGACTAGTCGGGAAGAGACCCAGTACTTC	CASGVTSREETQYF
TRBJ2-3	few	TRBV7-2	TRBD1	TGTGCCAGCAGCTTCCCCCGAGGGACAGACACAGATACGCAGTATTTT	CASSFPRGTDTDTQYF
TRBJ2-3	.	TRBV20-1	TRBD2	TGCAGTGCTGTCCATAGCGGGGCTAGCACAGATACGCAGTATTTT	CSAVHSGASTDTQYF
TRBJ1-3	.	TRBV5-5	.	TGTGCCAGCAGCTTGATGTCAGGTTCTGGAAACACCATATATTTT	CASSLMSGSGNTIYF
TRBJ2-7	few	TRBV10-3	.	TGTGCCACCTTTGGGACGGACTCCTACGAGCAGTACTTC	CATFGTDSYEQYF
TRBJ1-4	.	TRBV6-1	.	TGTGCCAGCAGCCAACAGGTCCGTGGTGAAAAACTGTTTTTT	CASSQQVRGEKLFF
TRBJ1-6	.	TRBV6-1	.	TGTGCCAGCAAAAAAGGCGCAGGGAGTAATTCACCCCTCCACTTT	CASKKGAGSNSPLHF
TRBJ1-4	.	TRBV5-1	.	TGCGCCAGCAGCTTTGGAGGGGAGGATGAAAAACTGTTTTTT	CASSFGGEDEKLFF
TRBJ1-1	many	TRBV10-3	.	TGTGCCATCAGTGAGTCGAGGGGGAACACTGAAGCTTTCTTT	CAISESRGNTEAFF
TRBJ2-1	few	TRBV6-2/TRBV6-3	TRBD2	TGTGCCAGCGGGAGGGGACAGTTCTTC	CASGRGQFF
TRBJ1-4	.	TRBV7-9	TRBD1	TGTGCCAGCAGCTTTACAACACAGGGGGAACTGTTTTTT	CASSFTTQGELFF
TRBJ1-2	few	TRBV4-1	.	TGCGCCAGCAGCCAAGGGGCCCTCACAGGTCCCTATGGCTACACCTTC	CASSQGALTGPYGYTF
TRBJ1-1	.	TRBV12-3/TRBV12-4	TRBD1	TGTGCCAGCAGGGACAGGTTTCCGACTGAAGCTTTCTTT	CASRDRFPTEAFF
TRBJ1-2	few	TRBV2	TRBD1	TGTGCCAGCACTACGACCGCAGGGGGCTATGGCTACACCTTC	CASTTTAGGYGYTF
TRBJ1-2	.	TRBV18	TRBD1	TGTGCCAGCTCACCCCCCCCGCTGACAGGGGGCTATGGCTACACCTTC	CASSPPPLTGGYGYTF
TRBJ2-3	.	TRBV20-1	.	TGCAGTGCTGCTCCACCATCAGATACGCAGTATTTT	CSAAPPSDTQYF
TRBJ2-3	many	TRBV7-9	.	TGTGCCAGCAGCTTAGGTAGGGCCACAGATACGCAGTATTTT	CASSLGRATDTQYF
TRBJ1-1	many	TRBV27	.	TGTGCCAGCAGCTTAGGCAGGGGCACTGAAGCTTTCTTT	CASSLGRGTEAFF
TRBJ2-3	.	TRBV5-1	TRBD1	TGCGCCAGCAGGGCAGGGGGCAAAGATACGCAGTATTTT	CASRAGGKDTQYF
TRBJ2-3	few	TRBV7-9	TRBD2	TGTGCCATCCGGGGAGGGCCCCGCACAGATACGCAGTATTTT	CAIRGGPRTDTQYF
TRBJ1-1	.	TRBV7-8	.	TGTGCCAGCAGCTTAGTGTCAACTAACACTGAAGCTTTCTTT	CASSLVSTNTEAFF
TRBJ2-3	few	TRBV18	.	TGTGCCAGCTCACCTGCGACAGGGGAGGGGGATACGCAGTATTTT	CASSPATGEGDTQYF
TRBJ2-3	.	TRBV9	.	TGTGCCAGCAGCGTAGGGCAAGTTGTAGATACGCAGTATTTT	CASSVGQVVDTQYF
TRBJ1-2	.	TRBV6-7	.	TGTGCCAGCCTGGGCAGGACTATTAACTATGGCTACACCTTC	CASLGRTINYGYTF
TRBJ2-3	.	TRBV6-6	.	TGTGCCAGCGGCCTAGGTGGGGACCCTACGCAGTATTTT	CASGLGGDPTQYF
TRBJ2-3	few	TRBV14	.	TGTGCCAGCAGTCCGAACGACTGGGGAACGCAGTATTTT	CASSPNDWGTQYF
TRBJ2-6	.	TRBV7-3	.	TGTGCCAGCAGCTTAACATCAAGAGGACTCCCGGGGGCCAACGTCCTGACTTTC	CASSLTSRGLPGANVLTF
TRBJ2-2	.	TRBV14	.	TGTGCCAGCAGCCAGAGTAACACCGGGGAGCTGTTTTTT	CASSQSNTGELFF
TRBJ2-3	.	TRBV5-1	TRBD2	TGCGCCAGCGCATGGACTAGCGGGGAAGTAGATACGCAGTATTTT	CASAWTSGEVDTQYF
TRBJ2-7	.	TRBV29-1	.	TGCAGCGTTTTTTTTACAGGGCTGCAAGAGCAGTACTTC	CSVFFTGLQEQYF
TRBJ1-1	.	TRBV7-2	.	TGTGCCAGCAGCTTTAATAAAGGAGGCACTGAAGCTTTCTTT	CASSFNKGGTEAFF
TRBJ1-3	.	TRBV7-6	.	TGTGCCAGCAGCGAAACCCCGGGACTCAACACCATATATTTT	CASSETPGLNTIYF
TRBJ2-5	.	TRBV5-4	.	TGTGCCAGCAGCCACGAACTTACAGAGACCCAGTACTTC	CASSHELTETQYF
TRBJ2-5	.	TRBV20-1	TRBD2	TGCAGTGCTAGTAGCGGGGGAGGTTTGGAGACCCAGTACTTC	CSASSGGGLETQYF